This T cell receptor (beta chain) was captured by sequencing in a study of shared clonotypes between healthy human individuals. Study details: The donor pool was made up of a couple of women and three men aged 18 to 49. Study results and caveats: There were few donors, and this limited the genetic and exposure-history diversity represented.

Each sorted subset replicate got 200 ng genomic DNA, roughly 27,000 genomes. Libraries were prepared by immunoSEQ multiplex PCR; TCRdb keeps only in-frame clonotypes and omits some of them. The sample holds roughly 2 million clones, over 85% seen once. This clone was observed a single time. The antigen is undetermined. The CDR3 is 12 residues long. Trimming at V came to 6 bases and at J to 4 bases, leaving 1 base not matched to a gene. Germline V lookup: CDR1 MNHNY, CDR2 SVGAGI (reference sequence). The V and J genes are TRBV6-6 and TRBJ2-5; 8 nucleotides agree with TRBD2. The clonotype comes from a young man in good health. Sequenced sample: naive CD4+ T cells sorted from blood. Subset reported: CD45RA+ positively selected. The chain's CDR3 is CASRRGAETQYF. CDR3 bases: TGTGCCAGCAGGCGGGGGGCAGAGACCCAGTACTTC.